The 25 T cell receptor beta chains below all came from one sample that was sequenced in a study of T cell responses to AZD1222 COVID-19 vaccine. Here immunoSEQ multiplex PCR was the method, and the copy in TCRdb shows in-frame clones only, minus some. The sample includes approximately 150,000 clones, about 92% seen only once; the top ten take about 6%. Sequencing used peripheral blood, obtained 28 days after the second AZD1222 dose. Receptors originate from an adult who received the AZD1222 COVID-19 vaccine.

In DNA form, the CDR3 reads TGTCGACAGGGGGCACTGGCCAAAAACATTCAGTACTTC. This translates into CRQGALAKNIQYF. The J gene is TRBJ2-4, the V gene TRBV25-1; 10 bases are shared with TRBD1. Germline lookup yields CDR1 MGHDK and CDR2 SYGVNS. The CDR3 loop spans 13 amino acids. The full variable domain, rest sourced from reference TRBV25-1 and TRBJ2-4, is EADIYQTPRYLVIGTGKKITLECSQTMGHDKMYWYQQDPGMELHLIHYSYGVNSTEKGDLSSESTVSRIRTEHFPLTLESARPSHTSQYLCRQGALAKNIQYFGAGTRLSVL.

The rearrangement links TRBV5-1 to TRBJ2-1, with TRBD1 identical over 10 bases. The V gene end was trimmed by 2 bases and the J gene end by 2 bases; junction bases not matched to a gene: 10. The CDR3 totals 18 residues. Germline CDR1 SGHRS, CDR2 YFSETQ. The DNA for the CDR3 is TGCGCCAGCAGCTTACGGGCAGTGGGACAGGGGACCTACAATGAGCAGTTCTTC. Translating it yields CASSLRAVGQGTYNEQFF.

The chain carries TRBV28 and TRBJ1-6, with 11 bases matching TRBD1. The V gene's germline CDR1 is MDHEN and CDR2 SYDVKM. The CDR3 is 15 residues long. After removal of 5 bases from V and 10 bases from J, the junction contained 7 bases not matched to a gene. In nucleotides, the CDR3 is TGTGCCAGCAGTCCGGGGGACAGGGGGAACTCACCCCTCCACTTT. Translated: CASSPGDRGNSPLHF.

The chain employs TRBV19 and TRBJ2-5; the D gene is possibly TRBD1 (8 bases). This CDR3 spans 15 amino acids. Trimming pared 6 bases from V and 5 bases from J, leaving 19 bases between. Germline CDR1 is LNHDA and CDR2 is SQIVND (reference sequence). CDR3 loop: CASSGQGGRRETQYF. For the CDR3, the DNA is TGTGCCAGTAGCGGACAGGGAGGGCGGCGGGAGACCCAGTACTTC.

The rearrangement uses TRBV19 and TRBJ2-4; a weak D match, TRBD1 (5 bases). CDR1 and CDR2 from the germline V gene are LNHDA and SQIVND (reference sequence). This CDR3 has 17 residues. Trimming left V 3 bases short and J 6 bases short, with 21 bases between. Here the CDR3 reads CASSIMAAGSNLNIQYF. The CDR3 DNA sequence: TGTGCCAGTAGTATCATGGCGGCAGGGTCTAATTTAAACATTCAGTACTTC.

The J gene is TRBJ2-3, the V gene TRBV24-1; D gene uncertain. The length of the CDR3 is 15 residues. The V and J ends lost 9 bases and 4 bases respectively, with 19 bases between them. Germline CDR1 and CDR2: KGHDR and SFDVKD. The CDR3 reads CATESASRVADTQYF. DNA of the CDR3: TGTGCCACCGAAAGCGCCTCTCGCGTGGCAGATACGCAGTATTTT.

This clone was picked up one time. This rearrangement joins TRBV7-6 to TRBJ2-1, with 11 bases fitting TRBD2. Looked up from germline, CDR1 is SGHVS and CDR2 is FNYEAQ. This CDR3 has 15 amino acids. V trimming: 5 bases; J trimming: 9 bases; junction bases outside the gene matches: 9. CDR3 region: CASSTTSGVAFEQFF. CDR3 nucleotide sequence: TGTGCCAGCAGCACGACTAGCGGGGTGGCGTTTGAGCAGTTCTTC.

The V and J genes are TRBV6-5 and TRBJ2-1; 8 bases line up with TRBD1. The germline V gene has CDR1 MNHEY and CDR2 SVGAGI. The trim removed 2 bases at V and 3 bases at J, leaving 6 bases unmatched. The CDR3 runs to 16 residues. The CDR3 loop reads CASSYPGTGDYNEQFF. The CDR3 region has the DNA TGTGCCAGCAGTTACCCCGGGACAGGCGACTACAATGAGCAGTTCTTC.

The V gene is TRBV6-2 or TRBV6-3, the J gene TRBJ2-4, with D maybe TRBD2 (6 bases). This CDR3 spans 15 amino acids. V gave up 2 bases and J gave up 6 bases, with 14 bases separating them. Germline V gene data show CDR1 as MNHEY and CDR2 as SVGEGT. In DNA form, the CDR3 reads TGTGCCAGCAGTTACGCGATGGGGGGTATAAACATTCAGTACTTC. Its protein product is CASSYAMGGINIQYF.

The gene calls are TRBV9 and TRBJ2-6, with no clear D. The germline V gene encodes CDR1 SGDLS and CDR2 YYNGEE. With 0 bases removed from V and 2 bases from J, the gap between germline ends came to 0 bases. The length of the CDR3 is 13 residues. The CDR3 reads CASSVAGANVLTF. In DNA form, the CDR3 reads TGTGCCAGCAGCGTAGCTGGGGCCAACGTCCTGACTTTC.

The chain uses TRBV10-3 and TRBJ2-6; D not certain. Trimming pared 6 bases from V and 0 bases from J, leaving 15 bases between. The CDR3 spans 17 residues. Germline assignment: CDR1 ENHRY and CDR2 SYGVKD. The CDR3 sequence is CAISFRGRSSGANVLTF. The CDR3, as DNA: TGTGCCATCAGCTTCCGAGGACGGTCCTCTGGGGCCAACGTCCTGACTTTC.

Of note for this clone: Other DNA sequences from this sample encode an identical CDR3 as well. The chain couples TRBV27 to TRBJ1-5; D might be TRBD1 (5 bases). V was trimmed by 6 bases and J by 1 base, leaving 10 bases between them. This CDR3 is built from 14 residues. Germline values: CDR1 MNHEY, CDR2 SMNVEV (reference sequence). The CDR3 DNA sequence: TGTGCCAGCAGCCTCCGGGACAGCAATCAGCCCCAGCATTTT. Protein sequence: CASSLRDSNQPQHF.

The V gene is TRBV6-1, the J gene TRBJ2-2; no reliable D call. The CDR3 totals 13 residues. Trimming shortened V by 3 bases and J by 4 bases, and 6 bases separated the two germline ends. The germline V gene encodes CDR1 MNHNS and CDR2 SASEGT. CDR3 protein: CASSEVPTGELFF. The CDR3 nucleotides are TGTGCCAGCAGTGAGGTTCCCACCGGGGAGCTGTTTTTT.

This clone was detected a few times. V usage is TRBV9 and J usage is TRBJ1-2, with D perhaps matching TRBD1 (5 bases). The CDR3 spans 14 residues. The V and J ends lost 0 bases and 2 bases respectively, with 8 bases between them. Germline V gene data show CDR1 as SGDLS and CDR2 as YYNGEE. CDR3 bases: TGTGCCAGCAGCGTAGGGTCAGGGAACTATGGCTACACCTTC. As protein: CASSVGSGNYGYTF.

J is TRBJ2-3 and V is TRBV3-1 (or the pseudogene TRBV3-2); 10 nucleotides match TRBD2. Germline lookup yields CDR1 LGHDT and CDR2 YNNKEL (reference sequence). CDR3 size: 16 residues. J was trimmed by 4 bases and V by 1 base; bases with no gene match: 5. The CDR3 region has the DNA TGTGCCAGCAGCCAAGTCCCTAGCGGGAGTTCAGATACGCAGTATTTT. Amino acids: CASSQVPSGSSDTQYF.

The rearrangement uses TRBV7-6 and TRBJ2-7, with TRBD2 matching 10 bases. Germline values: CDR1 SGHVS, CDR2 FNYEAQ. V was pared by 5 bases and J by 3 bases, with 7 bases of the junction left unmatched. The CDR3 loop spans 15 amino acids. The CDR3 region has the DNA TGTGCCAGCAGCCAGGAGCGGGAGGGGAGCTACGAGCAGTACTTC. This gives the protein CASSQEREGSYEQYF.

This clone came up a few times. The V and J genes are TRBV5-1 and TRBJ2-3; the D gene is possibly TRBD2 (5 bases). The CDR3 spans 14 residues. The ends were cut back, 1 base at V and 5 bases at J, with 11 bases in the middle. Germline V gene data show CDR1 as SGHRS and CDR2 as YFSETQ. The CDR3 loop reads CASSLPGNEDTQYF. The CDR3 DNA follows: TGCGCCAGCAGCTTGCCCGGGAATGAAGATACGCAGTATTTT. Using reference TRBV5-1 and TRBJ2-3 for the parts outside the CDR3, the full variable domain is KAGVTQTPRYLIKTRGQQVTLSCSPISGHRSVSWYQQTPGQGLQFLFEYFSETQRNKGNFPGRFSGRQFSNSRSEMNVSTLELGDSALYLCASSLPGNEDTQYFGPGTRLTVL.

The V call is TRBV5-6, the J call TRBJ2-5, with D perhaps matching TRBD2 (5 bases). Germline CDR1 SGHDT, CDR2 YYEEEE. With 4 bases removed from V and 3 bases from J, the gap between germline ends came to 10 bases. This CDR3 region has 13 residues. The chain's CDR3 is CASSLGIKETQYF. The CDR3 coding sequence is TGTGCCAGCAGCCTCGGGATAAAAGAGACCCAGTACTTC.

The CDR3 loop is CASSDLGLVTSWGDTQYF. In DNA, the CDR3 is TGTGCCAGCAGTGATTTAGGGTTGGTGACTAGCTGGGGAGATACGCAGTATTTT. The chain employs TRBV6-1 and TRBJ2-3, with 7 bases that match TRBD2. CDR1 and CDR2 (germline): MNHNS, SASEGT. The CDR3 loop spans 18 amino acids. V trimming: 3 bases; J trimming: 5 bases; junction bases outside the gene matches: 17.

The chain couples TRBV5-6 to TRBJ1-2, with no clear D. V was cut by 0 bases and J by 4 bases, with 7 bases left in between. Germline V gene lookup returns CDR1 SGHDT and CDR2 YYEEEE. The CDR3 sequence is 13 residues long. CDR3 sequence: CASSLELAYGYTF. In DNA form, the CDR3 reads TGTGCCAGCAGCTTGGAACTTGCCTATGGCTACACCTTC.

The J gene is TRBJ2-7, the V gene TRBV18; D uncertain. Trimming removed 2 bases from V and 3 bases from J, with 5 bases in between. Germline lookup yields CDR1 KGHSH and CDR2 LQKENI. This CDR3 region has 12 residues. Here the CDR3 reads CASSPDFYEQYF. DNA of the CDR3: TGTGCCAGCTCACCAGACTTCTACGAGCAGTACTTC.

The chain links TRBV9 to TRBJ1-4, with 9 bases lining up with TRBD1. V shed 0 bases, J shed 6 bases, and the junction held 6 bases outside the gene matches. CDR1 and CDR2 (germline): SGDLS, YYNGEE. The length of the CDR3 is 16 residues. CDR3 in DNA: TGTGCCAGCAGCGTAGAGGACAGGGGACGAGATGAAAAACTGTTTTTT. This translates into CASSVEDRGRDEKLFF.

V and J are TRBV5-4 and TRBJ1-2, with a tentative D call TRBD1 (6 bases). The CDR3 has 15 residues. Germline CDR1 reads SGHNT; CDR2 reads YYREEE (reference sequence). With 3 bases removed from V and 0 bases from J, the gap between germline ends came to 12 bases. CDR3: CASSSPTGSNYGYTF. The DNA for the CDR3 is TGTGCCAGCAGCTCGCCGACAGGTTCTAACTATGGCTACACCTTC. Complete variable domain (other parts from reference TRBV5-4 and TRBJ1-2): ETGVTQSPTHLIKTRGQQVTLRCSSQSGHNTVSWYQQALGQGPQFIFQYYREEENGRGNFPPRFSGLQFPNYSSELNVNALELDDSALYLCASSSPTGSNYGYTFGSGTRLTVV.

The rearrangement joins TRBV2 to TRBJ1-2; no clear D. The CDR3 sequence is 15 residues long. Trimming took 7 bases from V and 4 from J, leaving 19 bases between them. Germline V gives CDR1 SNHLY, CDR2 FYNNEI. The CDR3 DNA sequence: TGTGCCAGCACCCAGGCCGCGACAAGGAGCTATGGCTACACCTTC. It yields the protein CASTQAATRSYGYTF.

The V and J genes are TRBV7-3 and TRBJ2-2; D uncertain. Deletions cut 5 bases from V and 1 base from J, with 11 bases between. This CDR3 is 15 amino acids long. Germline V gives CDR1 SGHTA, CDR2 FQGTGA. DNA for the CDR3: TGTGCCAGCAGCATACTCCCCCTGAACACCGGGGAGCTGTTTTTT. This codes for CASSILPLNTGELFF.